These 4 T cell receptor beta chains were sequenced from one sample in a study of T cell responses to AZD1222 COVID-19 vaccine. The method was immunoSEQ multiplex PCR; TCRdb's version includes in-frame clones alone and lacks a portion of them. The sample has approximately 170,000 clones; approximately 94% are singletons. The material was peripheral blood, obtained 28 days after the second AZD1222 dose. These receptor sequences come from an adult who received the AZD1222 COVID-19 vaccine.

V usage is TRBV14 and J usage is TRBJ1-5, with D hard to call. Trimming shortened V by 4 bases and J by 1 base, and 17 bases separated the two germline ends. Germline CDR1 SGHDN, CDR2 FVKESK. The CDR3 contains 17 residues. The CDR3 region is CASSLRGFGKSNQPQHF. DNA for the CDR3: TGTGCCAGCAGCCTACGGGGATTCGGGAAAAGCAATCAGCCCCAGCATTTT.

The chain employs TRBV7-8 and TRBJ2-5; 8 bases are a match to TRBD1. Germline-derived CDR1 and CDR2 are SGHVS and FQNEAQ. The trim removed 4 bases at V and 5 bases at J, leaving 6 bases unmatched. The CDR3 has 14 amino acids. CDR3 amino acids: CASSSRTGRETQYF. The CDR3 DNA follows: TGTGCCAGCAGCTCTCGGACAGGGAGGGAGACCCAGTACTTC.

The chain has TRBV9 and TRBJ2-5, with D uncertain. Germline V gene sequence: CDR1 SGDLS, CDR2 YYNGEE. The V end was cut by 3 bases, the J end by 0 bases, with 3 bases between. The CDR3 totals 12 residues. CDR3 residues: CASSGYQETQYF. The CDR3 bases are TGTGCCAGCAGCGGTTACCAAGAGACCCAGTACTTC.

The chain joins TRBV28 to TRBJ1-2, with D perhaps matching TRBD1 (5 bases). The V end was cut by 7 bases, the J end by 4 bases, with 10 bases between. Germline V gene lookup returns CDR1 MDHEN and CDR2 SYDVKM. The length of the CDR3 is 12 residues. The DNA of the CDR3 is TGTGCCAGCAAGACACAGGTCTATGGCTACACCTTC. Its protein is CASKTQVYGYTF.